This T cell receptor (beta chain) was recorded in a study of stem cell transplantation in POMP-related autoinflammatory disease. Study summary: Defective thymoproteasomes were hypothesized to impair CD8+ T-cell positive selection.

Study results and caveats: Unique TRB V-J gene pairings were limited in number in patients with PRAID. PRAID patients trended toward lower TRB diversity and higher clonality in all analyzed T-cell subsets.

Worth noting for this clone: Its specificity is not known.

The data were produced by immunoSEQ multiplex PCR, yet TCRdb's version contains in-frame clones alone and is incomplete. Of 7,000 to 9,000 clones listed, approximately 93% were seen once; the top ten hold roughly 3%. Germline V gene sequence: CDR1 LNHDA, CDR2 SQIVND (reference sequence). Unmatched junction bases numbered 7, after V lost 4 bases and J lost 5 bases. The CDR3 is 15 residues long. The sequences come from CD8+ T cells from PBMCs, collected before stem cell transplantation. The rearrangement uses TRBV19 and TRBJ2-5; 10 nucleotides line up with TRBD2. This receptor was taken from a human donor with POMP-related autoinflammation and immune dysregulation (PRAID). CDR3 DNA: TGTGCCAGTAGTACCGGGACTAGCGCGGGGGAGACCCAGTACTTC. Translated: CASSTGTSAGETQYF.